One T cell receptor beta chain is described in this entry. These data belong to a study of blood T cell repertoires in COVID-19. This table comes from immunoSEQ multiplex PCR, and its TCRdb copy is limited to in-frame clones, with some not included. The table lists around 140,000 clones, over 80% of them singletons. CDR3 length equals 20 residues. The TCR was taken from a man older than 75 with acute or convalescent COVID-19. The chain joins TRBV7-5 to TRBJ1-6; the D call in the table, TRBD1, was not verified against the DNA. TRBV7-5 is designated a pseudogene. The source material was peripheral blood. CDR3 sequence reads: CARSLGSGQQAYSYNSPLHF. The DNA for the CDR3 is TGTGCCAGAAGCTTAGGATCCGGACAGCAAGCATACTCCTATAATTCACCCCTCCACTTT.